This record looks at one TCR beta chain sequence and its context. Its target is not known. This record belongs to a study of siplizumab effects on memory and regulatory T cells. The germline V gene encodes CDR1 MNHEY and CDR2 SMNVEV (reference sequence). Trimming removed 2 bases from V and 3 bases from J, with 8 bases in between. The CDR3 spans 13 residues. Study-wide findings and caveats: Major contributors to the alloresponse seemed to be naive T cells, which also appeared more diverse than memory cells.

Sequencing was performed with immunoSEQ multiplex PCR; in TCRdb, only in-frame clones are kept and a portion is missing. The repertoire holds around 110,000 clones, about 94% seen once, with 1.5% to 2% in the top ten. The V call is TRBV27, the J call TRBJ2-7; D call uncertain. The sequence was collected from a human donor in good health. Sequencing was performed on non-Treg CD4+ T cells sorted from blood. This chain's CDR3 is CASSLVGSYEQYF. In DNA, the CDR3 is TGTGCCAGCAGTTTAGTTGGCAGCTACGAGCAGTACTTC.